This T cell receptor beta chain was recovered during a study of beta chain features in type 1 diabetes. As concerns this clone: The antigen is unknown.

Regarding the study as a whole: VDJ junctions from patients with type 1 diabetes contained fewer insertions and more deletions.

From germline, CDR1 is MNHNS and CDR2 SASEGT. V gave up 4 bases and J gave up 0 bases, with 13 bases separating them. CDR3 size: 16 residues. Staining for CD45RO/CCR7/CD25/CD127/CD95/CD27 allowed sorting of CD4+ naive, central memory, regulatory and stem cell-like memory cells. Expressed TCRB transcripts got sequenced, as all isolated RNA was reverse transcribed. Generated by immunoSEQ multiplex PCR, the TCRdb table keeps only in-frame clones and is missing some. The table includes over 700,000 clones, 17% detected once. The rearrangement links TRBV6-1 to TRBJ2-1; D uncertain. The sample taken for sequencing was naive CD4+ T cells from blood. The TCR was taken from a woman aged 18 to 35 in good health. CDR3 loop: CASSGAFPSSYNEQFF. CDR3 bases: TGTGCCAGCAGTGGAGCTTTCCCGAGCTCCTACAATGAGCAGTTCTTC.